Sequencing of this T cell receptor beta chain was carried out in a study of vaccination effects on CD4 cells after COVID-19. Overall study context: Median timing of post-vaccine samples was 72 days after the second dose.

Study-wide results and limits: Researchers report that only 1 of 255 vaccine-induced clones in healthy vaccinees cross-reacted with common cold coronaviruses. Marked contraction was observed in infection-induced and vaccine-induced clones late after vaccination.

After expansion with viral peptide pools in the ViraFEST assay, antigen-specific CD4+ T cells were sequenced. Following an approximately ten-day culture, CD4+ T cells were purified. Two-dose vaccination with either BNT162b2 or mRNA-1273 was given to the participants. IL-2 medium was substituted for half the medium on days 3 and 7. With regard to this clone: Its target is unknown.

TCRdb's copy holds only in-frame clones and misses some; the assay was immunoSEQ multiplex PCR. The sample yields 35,000 to 45,000 clones, approximately 82% seen once. The germline gives CDR1 SGHNT, CDR2 YYREEE (reference sequence). V dropped 1 base and J dropped 1 base, with 14 bases sitting between them. This CDR3 comprises 17 residues. The sequence was collected from a human donor who received a COVID-19 vaccine. Some clones in this sample may be carry-over from other donors' samples. The sequenced sample was CD4+ T cells from PBMCs cultured with HCoV-NL63 spike peptides, obtained after COVID-19 vaccination. V gene TRBV5-4 combines with J gene TRBJ2-2; TRBD1 or TRBD2 may be the D gene (6 bases each). For the CDR3, the DNA is TGTGCCAGCAGCTTGAGGGGGACTTTCCGGAACACCGGGGAGCTGTTTTTT. Its translation: CASSLRGTFRNTGELFF.